The clone carrying this TCR beta chain was recorded a few times. Within the sample, other DNA sequences also encode this same CDR3. Deep was the level used in running the assay. Evenly divided among several immunoSEQ plates was the genomic DNA of each subset. Profiling relied on immunoSEQ multiplex PCR, and the TCRdb table lists in-frame clones only, not all of them. This sample has some 1.5 million clones, with approximately 97% found just once. The data were obtained in a study of shared clonotypes between healthy human individuals. A split of CD4+ cells into CD45RA+ naive and CD45RA-negative memory subsets was performed. This TCR was recovered from a man under 40 in good health. Sequenced input: naive CD4+ T cells sorted from blood. Subset noted: CD45RA+ positively selected.

The CDR3 here is CASSILNTGELFF. Written as DNA, the CDR3 is TGTGCCAGTAGTATTTTAAACACCGGGGAGCTGTTTTTT. V is TRBV19 and J is TRBJ2-2; no clear D. This CDR3 has 13 residues. Germline CDR1 is LNHDA and CDR2 is SQIVND (reference sequence). V lost 3 bases and J 2 bases, leaving 4 bases between the germline ends.